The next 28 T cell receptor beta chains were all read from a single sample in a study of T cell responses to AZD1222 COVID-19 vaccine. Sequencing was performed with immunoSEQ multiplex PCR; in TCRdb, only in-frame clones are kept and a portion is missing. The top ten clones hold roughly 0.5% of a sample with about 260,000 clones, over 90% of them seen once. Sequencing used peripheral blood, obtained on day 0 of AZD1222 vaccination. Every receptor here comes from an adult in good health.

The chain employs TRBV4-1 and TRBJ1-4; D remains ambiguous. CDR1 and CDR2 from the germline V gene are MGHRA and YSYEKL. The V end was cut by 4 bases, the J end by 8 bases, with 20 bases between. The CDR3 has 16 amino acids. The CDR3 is CASSPKGAPLKEKLFF. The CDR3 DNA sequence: TGCGCCAGCAGCCCTAAAGGTGCACCATTGAAGGAAAAACTGTTTTTT.

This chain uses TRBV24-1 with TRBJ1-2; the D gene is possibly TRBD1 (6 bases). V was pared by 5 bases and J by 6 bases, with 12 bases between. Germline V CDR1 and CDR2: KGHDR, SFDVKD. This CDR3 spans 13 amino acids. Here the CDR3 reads CATSGEQGNGYTF. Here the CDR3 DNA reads TGTGCCACCAGTGGAGAACAGGGAAATGGCTACACCTTC.

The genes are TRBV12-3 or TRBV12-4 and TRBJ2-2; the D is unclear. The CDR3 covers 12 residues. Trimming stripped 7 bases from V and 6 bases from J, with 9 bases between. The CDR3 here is CASTLAPGELFF. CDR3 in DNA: TGTGCCAGCACCCTTGCCCCCGGGGAGCTGTTTTTT.

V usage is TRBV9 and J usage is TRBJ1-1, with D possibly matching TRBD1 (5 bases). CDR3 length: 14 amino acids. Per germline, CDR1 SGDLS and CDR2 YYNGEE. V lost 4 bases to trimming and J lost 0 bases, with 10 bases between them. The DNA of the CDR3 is TGTGCCAGCAGCACCTCGACAGTGAACACTGAAGCTTTCTTT. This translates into CASSTSTVNTEAFF. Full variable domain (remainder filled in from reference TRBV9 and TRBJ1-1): DSGVTQTPKHLITATGQRVTLRCSPRSGDLSVYWYQQSLDQGLQFLIQYYNGEERAKGNILERFSAQQFPDLHSELNLSSLELGDSALYFCASSTSTVNTEAFFGQGTRLTVV.

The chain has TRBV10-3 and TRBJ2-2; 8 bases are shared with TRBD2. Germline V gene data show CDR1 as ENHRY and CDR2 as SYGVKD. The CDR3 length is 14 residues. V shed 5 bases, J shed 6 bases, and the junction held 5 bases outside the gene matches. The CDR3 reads CAISSGGAPGELFF. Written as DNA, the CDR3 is TGTGCCATCAGTTCGGGGGGGGCCCCCGGGGAGCTGTTTTTT.

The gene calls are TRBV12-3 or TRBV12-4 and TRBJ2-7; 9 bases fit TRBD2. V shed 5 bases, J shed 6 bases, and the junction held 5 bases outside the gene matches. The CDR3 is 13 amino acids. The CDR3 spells CASSPGREGEQYF. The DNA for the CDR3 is TGTGCCAGCAGTCCGGGGCGGGAGGGCGAGCAGTACTTC.

The CDR3, as DNA: TGCGCCAGCAGTCGGGACTCTGAGCATGAAAAACTGTTTTTT. It codes for CASSRDSEHEKLFF. The chain couples TRBV5-1 to TRBJ1-4, with D tentatively TRBD1 (5 bases). Trimming removed 5 bases at V and 6 bases at J, with 14 bases between. The CDR3 runs to 14 residues. Germline V gives CDR1 SGHRS, CDR2 YFSETQ.

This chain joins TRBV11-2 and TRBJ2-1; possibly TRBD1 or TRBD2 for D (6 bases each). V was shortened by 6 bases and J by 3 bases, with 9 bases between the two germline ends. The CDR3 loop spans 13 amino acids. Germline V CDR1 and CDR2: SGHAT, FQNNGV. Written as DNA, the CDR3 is TGTGCCAGCAGGGAGGGGGGCTACAATGAGCAGTTCTTC. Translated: CASREGGYNEQFF.

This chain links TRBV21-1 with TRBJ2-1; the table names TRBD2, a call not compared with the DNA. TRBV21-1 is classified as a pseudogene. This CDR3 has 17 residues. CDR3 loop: CASSKLSGTSGNNEQFF. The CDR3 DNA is TGTGCCAGCAGCAAACTTTCCGGGACTAGCGGTAACAATGAGCAGTTCTTC.

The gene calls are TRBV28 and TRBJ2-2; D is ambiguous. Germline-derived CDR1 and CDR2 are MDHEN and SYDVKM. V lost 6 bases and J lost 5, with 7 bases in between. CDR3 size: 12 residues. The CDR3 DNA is TGTGCCAGCAGGCTACTTACCGGGGAGCTGTTTTTT. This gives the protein CASRLLTGELFF.

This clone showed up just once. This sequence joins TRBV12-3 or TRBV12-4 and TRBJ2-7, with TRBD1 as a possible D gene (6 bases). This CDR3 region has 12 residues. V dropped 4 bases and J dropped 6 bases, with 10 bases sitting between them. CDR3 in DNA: TGTGCCAGCAGTTACAGGGCTGGCGAGCAGTACTTC. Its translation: CASSYRAGEQYF.

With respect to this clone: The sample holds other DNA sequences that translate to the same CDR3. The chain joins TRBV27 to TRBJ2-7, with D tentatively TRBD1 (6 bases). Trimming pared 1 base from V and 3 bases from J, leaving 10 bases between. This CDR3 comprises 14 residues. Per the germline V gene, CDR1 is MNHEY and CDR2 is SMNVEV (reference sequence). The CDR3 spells CASSLYGGSYEQYF. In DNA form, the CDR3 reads TGTGCCAGCAGTTTATATGGGGGCAGCTACGAGCAGTACTTC.

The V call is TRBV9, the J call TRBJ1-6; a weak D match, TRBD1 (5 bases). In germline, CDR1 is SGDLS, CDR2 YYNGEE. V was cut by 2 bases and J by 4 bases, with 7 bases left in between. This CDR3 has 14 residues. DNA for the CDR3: TGTGCCAGCAGCGTCAGACAGTATAATTCACCCCTCCACTTT. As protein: CASSVRQYNSPLHF.

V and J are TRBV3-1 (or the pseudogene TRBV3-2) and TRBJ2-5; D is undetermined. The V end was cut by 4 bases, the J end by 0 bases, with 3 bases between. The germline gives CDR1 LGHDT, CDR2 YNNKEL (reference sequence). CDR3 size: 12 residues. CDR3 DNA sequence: TGTGCCAGCAGCCGGGACCAAGAGACCCAGTACTTC. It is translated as CASSRDQETQYF.

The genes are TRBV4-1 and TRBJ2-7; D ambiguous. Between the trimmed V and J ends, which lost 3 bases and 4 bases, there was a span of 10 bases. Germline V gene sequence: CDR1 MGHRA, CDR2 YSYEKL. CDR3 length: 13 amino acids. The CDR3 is CASSQVFRYEQYF. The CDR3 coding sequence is TGCGCCAGCAGCCAGGTCTTCAGGTACGAGCAGTACTTC.

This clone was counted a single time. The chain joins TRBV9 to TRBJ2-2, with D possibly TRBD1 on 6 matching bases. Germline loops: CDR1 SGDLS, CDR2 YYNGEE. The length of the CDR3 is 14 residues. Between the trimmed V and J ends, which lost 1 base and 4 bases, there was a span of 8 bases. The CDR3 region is CASSVPRGTGELFF. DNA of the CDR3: TGTGCCAGCAGCGTACCCAGGGGCACCGGGGAGCTGTTTTTT.

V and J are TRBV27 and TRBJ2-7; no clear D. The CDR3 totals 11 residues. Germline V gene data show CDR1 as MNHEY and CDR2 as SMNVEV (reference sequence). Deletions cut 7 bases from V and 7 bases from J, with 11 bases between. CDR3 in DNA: TGTGCCAGCATTTCCGGCCTGGAGCAGTACTTC. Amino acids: CASISGLEQYF.

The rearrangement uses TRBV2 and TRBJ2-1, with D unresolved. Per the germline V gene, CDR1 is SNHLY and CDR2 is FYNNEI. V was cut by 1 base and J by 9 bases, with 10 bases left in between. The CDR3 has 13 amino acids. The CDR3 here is CASSEERELEQFF. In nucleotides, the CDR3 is TGTGCCAGCAGTGAAGAGAGAGAGCTTGAGCAGTTCTTC.

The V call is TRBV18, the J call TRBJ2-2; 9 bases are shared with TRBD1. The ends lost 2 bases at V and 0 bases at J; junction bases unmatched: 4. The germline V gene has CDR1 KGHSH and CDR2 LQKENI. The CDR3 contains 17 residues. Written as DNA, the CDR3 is TGTGCCAGCTCACCATCTAGGACAGGGGCGAACACCGGGGAGCTGTTTTTT. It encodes CASSPSRTGANTGELFF.

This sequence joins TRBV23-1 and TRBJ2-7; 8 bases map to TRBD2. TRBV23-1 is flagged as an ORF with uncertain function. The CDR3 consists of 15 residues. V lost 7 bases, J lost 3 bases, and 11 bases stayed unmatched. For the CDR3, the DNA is TGCGCCAGCACCCCTCACGCGGGGGGAGGCTACGAGCAGTACTTC. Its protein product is CASTPHAGGGYEQYF.

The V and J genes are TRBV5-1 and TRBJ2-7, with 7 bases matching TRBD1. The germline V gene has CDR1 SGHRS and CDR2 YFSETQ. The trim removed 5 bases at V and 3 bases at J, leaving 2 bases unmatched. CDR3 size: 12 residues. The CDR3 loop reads CASRGTDYEQYF. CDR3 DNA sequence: TGCGCCAGCAGGGGGACAGACTACGAGCAGTACTTC.

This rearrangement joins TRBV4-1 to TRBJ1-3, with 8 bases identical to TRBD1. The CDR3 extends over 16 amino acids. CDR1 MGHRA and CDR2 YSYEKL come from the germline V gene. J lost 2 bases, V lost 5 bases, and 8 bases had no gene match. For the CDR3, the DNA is TGCGCCAGCAGCACCCCAGACAGGGGTGCTGGAAACACCATATATTTT. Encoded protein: CASSTPDRGAGNTIYF.

The CDR3 DNA sequence: TGTGCCAGCGGGCGACGGGGTAATACCACCGGGGAGCTGTTTTTT. This encodes CASGRRGNTTGELFF. The chain has TRBV6-5 and TRBJ2-2; a weak D match, TRBD2 (5 bases). Germline loops: CDR1 MNHEY, CDR2 SVGAGI. The length of the CDR3 is 15 residues. Trimming cost V 8 bases and J 4 bases, with 17 bases left between them.

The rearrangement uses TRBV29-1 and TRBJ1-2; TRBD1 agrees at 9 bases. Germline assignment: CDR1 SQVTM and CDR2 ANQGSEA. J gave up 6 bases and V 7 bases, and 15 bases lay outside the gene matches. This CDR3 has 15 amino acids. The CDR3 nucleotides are TGCAGCGATAAACGACCGGGACAGGGTTTAGATGGCTACACCTTC. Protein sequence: CSDKRPGQGLDGYTF.

CDR3 amino acids: CASSSPWGETQYF. The DNA of the CDR3 is TGTGCCAGCAGTTCCCCCTGGGGGGAGACCCAGTACTTC. The chain is built from TRBV6-5 and TRBJ2-5; D may correspond to TRBD1 or TRBD2 (5 bases each). The CDR3 consists of 13 residues. Germline CDR1 is MNHEY and CDR2 is SVGAGI. The V end was cut by 4 bases, the J end by 5 bases, with 11 bases between.

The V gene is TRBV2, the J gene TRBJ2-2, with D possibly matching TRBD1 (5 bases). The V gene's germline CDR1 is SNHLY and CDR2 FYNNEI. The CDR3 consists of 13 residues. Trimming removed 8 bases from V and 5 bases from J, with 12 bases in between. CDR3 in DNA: TGTGCCAGCTCGCCTCAGGGTACCGGGGAGCTGTTTTTT. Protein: CASSPQGTGELFF.

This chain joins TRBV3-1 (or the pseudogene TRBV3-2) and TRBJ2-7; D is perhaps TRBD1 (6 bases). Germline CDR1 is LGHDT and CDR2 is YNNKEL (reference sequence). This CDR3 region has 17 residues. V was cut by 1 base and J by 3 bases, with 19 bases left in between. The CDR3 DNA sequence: TGTGCCAGCAGCCAAGTTGCCAGGGGCCCTCCTCACTACGAGCAGTACTTC. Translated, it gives CASSQVARGPPHYEQYF.

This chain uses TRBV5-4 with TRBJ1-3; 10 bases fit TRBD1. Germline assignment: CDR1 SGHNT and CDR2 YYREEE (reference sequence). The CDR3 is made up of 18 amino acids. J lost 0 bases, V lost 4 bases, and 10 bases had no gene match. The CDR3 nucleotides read TGTGCCAGCAGCCTGGGACAGGGGAAGGTCTTCTCTGGAAACACCATATATTTT. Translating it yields CASSLGQGKVFSGNTIYF.